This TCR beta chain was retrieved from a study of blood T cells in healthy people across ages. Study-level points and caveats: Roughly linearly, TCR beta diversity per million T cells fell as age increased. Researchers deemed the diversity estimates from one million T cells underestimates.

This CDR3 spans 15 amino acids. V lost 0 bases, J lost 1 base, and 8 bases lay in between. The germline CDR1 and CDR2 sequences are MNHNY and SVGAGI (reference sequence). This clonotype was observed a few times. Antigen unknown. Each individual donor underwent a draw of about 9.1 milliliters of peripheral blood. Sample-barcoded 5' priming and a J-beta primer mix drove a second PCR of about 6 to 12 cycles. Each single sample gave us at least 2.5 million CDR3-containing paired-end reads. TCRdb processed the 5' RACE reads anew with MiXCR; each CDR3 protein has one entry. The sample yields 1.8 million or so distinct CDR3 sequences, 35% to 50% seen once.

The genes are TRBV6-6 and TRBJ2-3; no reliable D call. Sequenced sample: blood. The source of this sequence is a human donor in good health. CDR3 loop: CASSYSQRGTDTQYF. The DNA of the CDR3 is TGTGCCAGCAGTTACTCACAGAGAGGCACAGATACGCAGTATTTT.